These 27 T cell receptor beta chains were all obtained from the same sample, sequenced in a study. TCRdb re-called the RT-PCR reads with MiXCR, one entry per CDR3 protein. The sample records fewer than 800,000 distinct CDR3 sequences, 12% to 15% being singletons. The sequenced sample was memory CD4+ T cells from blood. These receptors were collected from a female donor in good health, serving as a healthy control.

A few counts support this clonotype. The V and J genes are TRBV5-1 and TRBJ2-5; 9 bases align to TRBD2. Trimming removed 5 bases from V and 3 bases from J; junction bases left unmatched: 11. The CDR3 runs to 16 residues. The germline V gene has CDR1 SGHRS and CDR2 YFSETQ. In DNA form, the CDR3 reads TGCGCCAGCAGATATAGCGGGAGCACTTCGAAAGAGACCCAGTACTTC. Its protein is CASRYSGSTSKETQYF.

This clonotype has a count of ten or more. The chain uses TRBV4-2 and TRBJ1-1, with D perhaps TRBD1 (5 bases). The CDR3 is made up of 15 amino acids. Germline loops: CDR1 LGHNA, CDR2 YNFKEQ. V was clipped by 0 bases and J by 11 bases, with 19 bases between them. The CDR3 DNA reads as TGTGCCAGCAGCCAAGATCGTGAATATGGGGGATTCGCTTTCTTT. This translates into CASSQDREYGGFAFF.

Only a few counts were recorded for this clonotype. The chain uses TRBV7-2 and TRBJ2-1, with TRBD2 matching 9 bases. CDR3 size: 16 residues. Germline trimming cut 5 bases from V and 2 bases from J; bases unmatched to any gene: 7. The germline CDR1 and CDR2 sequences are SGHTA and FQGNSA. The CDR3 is CASSRQTSGTYNEQFF. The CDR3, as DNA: TGTGCCAGCAGCCGACAGACTAGCGGAACCTACAATGAGCAGTTCTTC. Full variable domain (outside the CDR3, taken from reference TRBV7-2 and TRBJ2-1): GAGVSQSPSNKVTEKGKDVELRCDPISGHTALYWYRQSLGQGLEFLIYFQGNSAPDKSGLPSDRFSAERTGGSVSTLTIQRTQQEDSAVYLCASSRQTSGTYNEQFFGPGTRLTVL.

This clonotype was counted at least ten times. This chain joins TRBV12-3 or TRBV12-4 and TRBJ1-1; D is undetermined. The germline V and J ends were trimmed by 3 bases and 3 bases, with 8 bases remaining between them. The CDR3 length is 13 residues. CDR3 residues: CASSLELYTEAFF. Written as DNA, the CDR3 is TGTGCCAGCAGTTTGGAACTATACACTGAAGCTTTCTTT.

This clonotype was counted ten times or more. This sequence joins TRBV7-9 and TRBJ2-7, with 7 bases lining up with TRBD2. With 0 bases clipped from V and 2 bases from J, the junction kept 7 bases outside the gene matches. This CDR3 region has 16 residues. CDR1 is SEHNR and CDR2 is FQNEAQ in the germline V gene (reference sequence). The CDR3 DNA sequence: TGTGCCAGCAGCTTAGCGCGGGGGACTGTAACCTACGAGCAGTACTTC. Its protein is CASSLARGTVTYEQYF.

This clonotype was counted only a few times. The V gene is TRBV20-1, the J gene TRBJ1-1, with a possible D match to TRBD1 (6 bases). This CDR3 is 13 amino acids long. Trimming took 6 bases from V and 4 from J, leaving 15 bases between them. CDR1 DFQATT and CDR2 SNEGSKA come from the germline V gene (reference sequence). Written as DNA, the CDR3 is TGCAGTGCAAAAGATGGGGGGCCCACTGAAGCTTTCTTT. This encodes CSAKDGGPTEAFF.

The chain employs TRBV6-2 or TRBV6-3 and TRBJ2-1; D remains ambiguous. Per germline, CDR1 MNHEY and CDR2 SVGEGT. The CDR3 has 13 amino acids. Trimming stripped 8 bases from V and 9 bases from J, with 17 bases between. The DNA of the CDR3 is TGTGCCAGCCTCGGCCGGCTCCCTGGTGAGCAGTTCTTC. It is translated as CASLGRLPGEQFF.

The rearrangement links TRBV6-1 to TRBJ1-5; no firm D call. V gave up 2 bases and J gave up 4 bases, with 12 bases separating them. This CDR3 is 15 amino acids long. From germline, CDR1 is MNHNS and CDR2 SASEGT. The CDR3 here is CASSELLPPNQPQHF. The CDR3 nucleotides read TGTGCCAGCAGTGAACTCCTCCCTCCGAATCAGCCCCAGCATTTT.

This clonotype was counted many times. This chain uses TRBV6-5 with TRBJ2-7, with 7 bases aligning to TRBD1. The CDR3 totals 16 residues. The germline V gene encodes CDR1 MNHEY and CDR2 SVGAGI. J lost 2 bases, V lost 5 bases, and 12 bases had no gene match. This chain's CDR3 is CASSPLDRLVAYEQYF. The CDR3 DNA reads TGTGCCAGCAGTCCTCTGGACAGGTTGGTGGCCTACGAGCAGTACTTC.

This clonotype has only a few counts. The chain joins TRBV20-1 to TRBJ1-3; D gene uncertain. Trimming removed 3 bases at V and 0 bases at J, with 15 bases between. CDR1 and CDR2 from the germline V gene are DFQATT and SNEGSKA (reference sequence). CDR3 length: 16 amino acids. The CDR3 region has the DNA TGCAGTGCTAGGCCGTTTAAGGCCCCCTCTGGAAACACCATATATTTT. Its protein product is CSARPFKAPSGNTIYF.

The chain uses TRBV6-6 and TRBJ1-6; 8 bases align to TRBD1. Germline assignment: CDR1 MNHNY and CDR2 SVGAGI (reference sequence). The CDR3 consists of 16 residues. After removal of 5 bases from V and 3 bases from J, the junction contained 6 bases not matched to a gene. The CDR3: CASSGQGSDYNSPLHF. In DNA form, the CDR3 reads TGTGCCAGCAGTGGACAGGGCTCGGACTATAATTCACCCCTCCACTTT.

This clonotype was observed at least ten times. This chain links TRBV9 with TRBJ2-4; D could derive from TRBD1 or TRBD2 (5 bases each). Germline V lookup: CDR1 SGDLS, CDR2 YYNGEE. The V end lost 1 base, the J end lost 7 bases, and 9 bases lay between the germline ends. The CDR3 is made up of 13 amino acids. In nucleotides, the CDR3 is TGTGCCAGCAGCGTATATGAGGGGAACATTCAGTACTTC. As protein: CASSVYEGNIQYF.

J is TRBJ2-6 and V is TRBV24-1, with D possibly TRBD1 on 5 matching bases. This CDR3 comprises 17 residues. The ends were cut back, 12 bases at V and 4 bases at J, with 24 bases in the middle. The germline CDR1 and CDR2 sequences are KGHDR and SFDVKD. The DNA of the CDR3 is TGTGCCCCGGTGAAGGCCAGGGTGCTTGGGGGGGCCAACGTCCTGACTTTC. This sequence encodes CAPVKARVLGGANVLTF.

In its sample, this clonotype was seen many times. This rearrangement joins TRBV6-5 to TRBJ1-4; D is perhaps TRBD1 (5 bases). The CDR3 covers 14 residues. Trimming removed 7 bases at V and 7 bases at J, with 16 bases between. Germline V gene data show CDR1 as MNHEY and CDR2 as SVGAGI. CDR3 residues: CASKDSSSGEKLFF. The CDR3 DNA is TGTGCCAGCAAAGACAGCTCAAGTGGTGAAAAACTGTTTTTT.

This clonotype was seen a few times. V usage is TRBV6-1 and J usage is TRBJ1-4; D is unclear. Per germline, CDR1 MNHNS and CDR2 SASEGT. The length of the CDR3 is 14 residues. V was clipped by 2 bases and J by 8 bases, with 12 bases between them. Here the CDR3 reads CASSEIDMREKLFF. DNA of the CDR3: TGTGCCAGCAGTGAAATTGATATGAGGGAAAAACTGTTTTTT.

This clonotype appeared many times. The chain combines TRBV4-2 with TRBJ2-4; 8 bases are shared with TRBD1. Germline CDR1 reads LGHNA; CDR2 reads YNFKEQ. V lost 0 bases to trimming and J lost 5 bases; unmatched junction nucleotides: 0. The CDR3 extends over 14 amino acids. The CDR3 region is CASSQETGENIQYF. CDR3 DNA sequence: TGTGCCAGCAGCCAAGAGACAGGGGAAAACATTCAGTACTTC.

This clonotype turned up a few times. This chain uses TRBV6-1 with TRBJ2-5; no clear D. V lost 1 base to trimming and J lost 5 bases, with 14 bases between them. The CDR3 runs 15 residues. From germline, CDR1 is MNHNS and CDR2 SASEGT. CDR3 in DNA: TGTGCCAGCAGTGAAGTTGGGGTAGTCGGGGAGACCCAGTACTTC. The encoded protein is CASSEVGVVGETQYF.

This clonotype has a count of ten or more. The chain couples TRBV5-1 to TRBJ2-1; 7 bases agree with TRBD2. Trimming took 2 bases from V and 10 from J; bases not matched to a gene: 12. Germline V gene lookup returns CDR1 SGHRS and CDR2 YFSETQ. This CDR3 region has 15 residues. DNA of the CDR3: TGCGCCAGCAGCTTAGGGGCCCAAGGCGGGAGCGAGCAGTTCTTC. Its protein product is CASSLGAQGGSEQFF. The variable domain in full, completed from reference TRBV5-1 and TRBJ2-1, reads KAGVTQTPRYLIKTRGQQVTLSCSPISGHRSVSWYQQTPGQGLQFLFEYFSETQRNKGNFPGRFSGRQFSNSRSEMNVSTLELGDSALYLCASSLGAQGGSEQFFGPGTRLTVL.

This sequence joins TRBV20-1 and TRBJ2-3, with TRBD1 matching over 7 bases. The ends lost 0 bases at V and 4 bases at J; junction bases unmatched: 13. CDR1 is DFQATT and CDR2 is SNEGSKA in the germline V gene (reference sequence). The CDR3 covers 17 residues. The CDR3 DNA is TGCAGTGCTAGAGATCGTTGGAAAAGGGGGCGTGCAGATACGCAGTATTTT. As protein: CSARDRWKRGRADTQYF.

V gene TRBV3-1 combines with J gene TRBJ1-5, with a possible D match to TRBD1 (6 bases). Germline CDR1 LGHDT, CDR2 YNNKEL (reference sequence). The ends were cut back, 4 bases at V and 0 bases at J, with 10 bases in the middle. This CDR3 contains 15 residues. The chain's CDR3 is CASSPRQDSNQPQHF. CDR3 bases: TGTGCCAGCAGCCCGCGACAGGATAGCAATCAGCCCCAGCATTTT.

CDR3 loop: CASSLDRRGRGRFNGYTF. The CDR3 DNA sequence: TGTGCCAGCAGCTTAGATCGTCGCGGCAGGGGGCGTTTTAATGGCTACACCTTC. The chain joins TRBV11-2 to TRBJ1-2; the match to TRBD1 covers 8 bases. From germline, CDR1 is SGHAT and CDR2 FQNNGV. The length of the CDR3 is 18 residues. V shed 0 bases, J shed 6 bases, and the junction held 15 bases outside the gene matches.

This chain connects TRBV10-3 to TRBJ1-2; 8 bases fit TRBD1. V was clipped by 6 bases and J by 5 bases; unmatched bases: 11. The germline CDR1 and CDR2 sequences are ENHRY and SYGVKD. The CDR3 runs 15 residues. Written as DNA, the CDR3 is TGTGCCATCAGCTTATCCGGGACAGGAACTTATGGCTACACCTTC. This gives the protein CAISLSGTGTYGYTF.

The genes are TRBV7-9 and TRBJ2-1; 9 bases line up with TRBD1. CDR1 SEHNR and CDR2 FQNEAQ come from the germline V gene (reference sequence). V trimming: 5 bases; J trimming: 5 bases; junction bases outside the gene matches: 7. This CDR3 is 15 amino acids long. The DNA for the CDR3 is TGTGCCAGCAGCGAGGGACAGGGAGTCAACAATGAGCAGTTCTTC. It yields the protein CASSEGQGVNNEQFF.

As DNA, the CDR3 is TGTGCCAGCAGCTTAGACATAGACAAAAAGCAGTTCTTC. Encoded protein: CASSLDIDKKQFF. The chain joins TRBV7-2 to TRBJ2-1; no definite D call. The V and J ends lost 1 base and 11 bases respectively, with 12 bases between them. The germline CDR1 and CDR2 sequences are SGHTA and FQGNSA. The CDR3 contains 13 residues.

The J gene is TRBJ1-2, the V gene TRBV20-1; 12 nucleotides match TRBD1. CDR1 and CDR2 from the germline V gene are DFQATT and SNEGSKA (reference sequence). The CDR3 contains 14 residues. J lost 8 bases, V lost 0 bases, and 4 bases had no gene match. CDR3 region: CSARDTGTGGGYTF. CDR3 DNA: TGCAGTGCTAGAGACACCGGGACAGGGGGCGGCTACACCTTC.

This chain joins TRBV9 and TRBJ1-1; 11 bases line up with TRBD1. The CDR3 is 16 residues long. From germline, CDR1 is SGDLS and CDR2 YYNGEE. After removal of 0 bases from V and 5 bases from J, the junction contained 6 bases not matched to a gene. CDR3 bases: TGTGCCAGCAGCGTAGTTGGACAGGGGGCGAAGACTGAAGCTTTCTTT. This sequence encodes CASSVVGQGAKTEAFF.

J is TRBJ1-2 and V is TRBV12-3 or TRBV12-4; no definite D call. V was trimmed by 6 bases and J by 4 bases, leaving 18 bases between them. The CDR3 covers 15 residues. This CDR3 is CASRQLGGVPYGYTF. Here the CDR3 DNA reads TGTGCCAGCAGGCAGCTGGGCGGGGTCCCCTATGGCTACACCTTC.